What follows are 18 T cell receptor beta chains derived from one specimen sequenced in a study of CD8+CD57+ T cells in acquired aplastic anemia (dated by TCRdb to between 2018 and 2020). TCRdb records Illumina HiSeq 2000 as the sequencer. Profiling of TCR beta VDJ combinations and CDR3 sequences used genomic DNA as the template. The raw public data were reprocessed by TCRdb itself: fastp quality trimming at Q25, MiXCR clonotype calling, in-frame beta chains only. Under each unique CDR3 protein, matching rows form one entry showing the most common genes and DNA. For this sample there are hundreds of thousands of distinct CDR3 sequences; roughly a third appear just once. The leading ten clones occupy approximately 0.82% of the sample. The patients picked for sequencing were ones in whom flow cytometry had shown an expansion of CD8+CD57+ cells. Material for sequencing was sorted CD4+, CD8+, or CD8+CD57+ T cells (not recorded which) from PBMCs. The receptors come from a human donor with aplastic anemia.

This chain connects TRBV14 to TRBJ2-3; the D gene is possibly TRBD2 (6 bases). Per germline, CDR1 SGHDN and CDR2 FVKESK. V was shortened by 8 bases and J by 7 bases, with 22 bases between the two germline ends. This CDR3 comprises 15 residues. The CDR3 is CASAGGTPEGYTQYF. CDR3 nucleotides: TGTGCCAGCGCTGGGGGGACCCCGGAGGGGTATACGCAGTATTTT.

The CDR3, as DNA: TGTGCCAGCAGCCAAGAGGGTTGGTCACTCATCGGGGCAAGAACCTACAATGAGCAGTTCTTC. It is translated as CASSQEGWSLIGARTYNEQFF. This chain links TRBV25-1 with TRBJ2-1, with D perhaps matching TRBD1 or TRBD2 (5 bases each). V lost 6 bases and J 2 bases, leaving 32 bases between the germline ends. CDR3 length: 21 amino acids. CDR1 and CDR2 (germline): MGHDK, SYGVNS.

Details on this clonotype: At one of its ends the junction is not consistent with the germline gene, which may arise from a read error. The chain has TRBV10-3 and TRBJ1-2; D unclear. This CDR3 region has 15 residues. Germline V gene sequence: CDR1 ENHRY, CDR2 SYGVKD. The CDR3 protein is CASSSSRWVNYGYTF. The CDR3 DNA follows: TGTGCCAGCAGTTCTTCTAGATGGGTCAACTATGGCTACACCTTC.

The CDR3 loop is CATSDSGTAQETQYF. CDR3 coding DNA: TGTGCCACCAGTGACTCCGGGACAGCTCAAGAGACCCAGTACTTC. The V call is TRBV24-1, the J call TRBJ2-5, with TRBD1 matching over 7 bases. J gave up 2 bases and V 4 bases, and 6 bases lay outside the gene matches. The CDR3 consists of 15 residues. Germline CDR1 KGHDR, CDR2 SFDVKD.

This clonotype has just one count. V gene TRBV5-1 combines with J gene TRBJ1-5; no firm D call. V dropped 1 base and J dropped 0 bases, with 11 bases sitting between them. CDR3 size: 16 residues. Per germline, CDR1 SGHRS and CDR2 YFSETQ. This CDR3 reads CASSLLDVDSNQPQHF. The CDR3 bases are TGCGCCAGCAGCTTGCTAGATGTGGATAGCAATCAGCCCCAGCATTTT. The full variable domain, completed using reference TRBV5-1 and TRBJ1-5, is KAGVTQTPRYLIKTRGQQVTLSCSPISGHRSVSWYQQTPGQGLQFLFEYFSETQRNKGNFPGRFSGRQFSNSRSEMNVSTLELGDSALYLCASSLLDVDSNQPQHFGDGTRLSIL.

The count of this clonotype is one. The chain links TRBV9 to TRBJ2-7; 10 bases match TRBD1. Losses at the gene ends were 0 bases for V and 6 bases for J; bases not matched to a gene: 6. Germline CDR1 and CDR2: SGDLS and YYNGEE. This CDR3 comprises 15 residues. The CDR3 sequence is CASSVGGTGVSEQYF. CDR3 DNA sequence: TGTGCCAGCAGCGTAGGCGGGACAGGGGTCTCCGAGCAGTACTTC.

This clonotype was seen repeatedly, ten times or more. The chain couples TRBV9 to TRBJ2-7; D is uncertain. This CDR3 is built from 13 residues. V lost 4 bases, J lost 5 bases, and 13 bases lay in between. CDR1 and CDR2 (germline): SGDLS, YYNGEE. CDR3 sequence reads: CASSPSVSNEQYF. As DNA, the CDR3 is TGTGCCAGCAGCCCCTCGGTCAGTAACGAGCAGTACTTC. Looking up the rest from reference TRBV9 and TRBJ2-7 gives the full variable domain: DSGVTQTPKHLITATGQRVTLRCSPRSGDLSVYWYQQSLDQGLQFLIQYYNGEERAKGNILERFSAQQFPDLHSELNLSSLELGDSALYFCASSPSVSNEQYFGPGTRLTVT.

This clonotype was detected ten times or more. The chain is built from TRBV5-1 and TRBJ1-5, with 8 bases lining up with TRBD1. Germline CDR1 and CDR2: SGHRS and YFSETQ. V trimming: 0 bases; J trimming: 7 bases; junction bases outside the gene matches: 6. This CDR3 contains 15 residues. The CDR3 DNA reads TGCGCCAGCAGCTTGGCCGGGGACAGGTACCAGCCCCAGCATTTT. Translation: CASSLAGDRYQPQHF.

In this sample, this clonotype turned up a few times. The chain employs TRBV6-5 and TRBJ1-6, with D possibly matching TRBD1 (6 bases). Trimming took 6 bases from V and 7 from J, leaving 16 bases between them. The CDR3 is 15 residues long. The germline gives CDR1 MNHEY, CDR2 SVGAGI. The CDR3 coding sequence is TGTGCCAGCAGCCCCAGTGGACAGTTAAATTCACCCCTCCACTTT. Amino acids: CASSPSGQLNSPLHF.

This clonotype was found many times. The chain uses TRBV5-1 and TRBJ2-7; D is unclear. Trimming cost V 0 bases and J 2 bases, with 12 bases left between them. The V gene's germline CDR1 is SGHRS and CDR2 YFSETQ. The CDR3 consists of 15 residues. CDR3 coding DNA: TGCGCCAGCAGCTTGGGGACGACAATGCCCTACGAGCAGTACTTC. It translates to CASSLGTTMPYEQYF.

This clonotype was counted a few times. The chain joins TRBV6-1 to TRBJ2-7, with 7 bases lining up with TRBD2. Germline values: CDR1 MNHNS, CDR2 SASEGT. The V gene end was trimmed by 7 bases and the J gene end by 4 bases; junction bases not matched to a gene: 10. This CDR3 has 14 residues. The CDR3 region is CASNTGREDYEQYF. The CDR3 region has the DNA TGTGCCAGCAATACCGGACGGGAGGATTACGAGCAGTACTTC.

To note about this clonotype: As the CDR3 is not closed by the conserved phenylalanine or tryptophan, this likely results from a read error. The CDR3 reads CASSLWGIENNSPLHL. In DNA form, the CDR3 reads TGTGCCAGCAGCTTATGGGGGATTGAAAATAATTCACCCCTCCACCTT. V is TRBV11-2 and J is TRBJ1-6, with D maybe TRBD1 (5 bases). Germline CDR1 SGHAT, CDR2 FQNNGV. The CDR3 totals 16 residues. Trimming left V 2 bases short and J 5 bases short, with 13 bases between.

The chain has TRBV2 and TRBJ1-5; D gene ambiguous. The germline V and J ends were trimmed by 1 base and 11 bases, with 18 bases remaining between them. The germline V gene has CDR1 SNHLY and CDR2 FYNNEI. This CDR3 is built from 15 residues. The CDR3 nucleotides read TGTGCCAGCAGTGAAGGACTAGCGGGCGGGGAGACCCAGCATTTT. Protein sequence: CASSEGLAGGETQHF.

V usage is TRBV6-1 and J usage is TRBJ2-7, with a tentative D call TRBD2 (7 bases). Germline CDR1 is MNHNS and CDR2 is SASEGT. This CDR3 contains 15 residues. The V end lost 6 bases, the J end lost 0 bases, and 15 bases lay between the germline ends. The CDR3 region has the DNA TGTGCCAGCAGCCCAGAGGGAGGGGGCTCCTACGAGCAGTACTTC. Residues: CASSPEGGGSYEQYF.

This clonotype was counted between two and nine times. The gene calls are TRBV7-6 and TRBJ2-1, with D unclear. The germline V gene encodes CDR1 SGHVS and CDR2 FNYEAQ. The CDR3 totals 18 residues. The V and J ends lost 2 bases and 5 bases respectively, with 22 bases between them. The CDR3 nucleotides read TGTGCCAGCAGCTTAAATCAATCACAACCATCGATGGACAATGAGCAGTTCTTC. It encodes CASSLNQSQPSMDNEQFF.

This clonotype occurred many times. The chain uses TRBV19 and TRBJ2-3; D perhaps matches TRBD2 (6 bases). The CDR3 contains 14 residues. The ends were cut back, 8 bases at V and 0 bases at J, with 12 bases in the middle. Germline loops: CDR1 LNHDA, CDR2 SQIVND (reference sequence). The CDR3 loop reads CASSSGPSTDTQYF. CDR3 in DNA: TGTGCCAGTTCAAGCGGGCCTAGCACAGATACGCAGTATTTT.

This clonotype was seen more than once but under ten times. The chain employs TRBV11-2 and TRBJ2-1, with D possibly TRBD2 on 5 matching bases. The CDR3 totals 16 residues. Trimming removed 5 bases at V and 4 bases at J, with 18 bases between. CDR1 is SGHAT and CDR2 is FQNNGV in the germline V gene. DNA of the CDR3: TGTGCCAGCAGCGACGGCGGGCTATTAGCTTACAATGAGCAGTTCTTC. The encoded protein is CASSDGGLLAYNEQFF. The full variable domain, in which reference TRBV11-2 and TRBJ2-1 provide the parts outside the CDR3, is EAGVAQSPRYKIIEKRQSVAFWCNPISGHATLYWYQQILGQGPKLLIQFQNNGVVDDSQLPKDRFSAERLKGVDSTLKIQPAKLEDSAVYLCASSDGGLLAYNEQFFGPGTRLTVL.

This clonotype has ten or more counts. The V gene is TRBV14, the J gene TRBJ1-5; no reliable D call. V shed 8 bases and J shed 7 bases, with 15 bases lying between them. CDR3 length: 13 amino acids. Germline CDR1 SGHDN, CDR2 FVKESK. The CDR3 bases are TGTGCCAGCGGTTGCAGTAAGAAACAGCCCCAGCATTTT. Translating it yields CASGCSKKQPQHF.